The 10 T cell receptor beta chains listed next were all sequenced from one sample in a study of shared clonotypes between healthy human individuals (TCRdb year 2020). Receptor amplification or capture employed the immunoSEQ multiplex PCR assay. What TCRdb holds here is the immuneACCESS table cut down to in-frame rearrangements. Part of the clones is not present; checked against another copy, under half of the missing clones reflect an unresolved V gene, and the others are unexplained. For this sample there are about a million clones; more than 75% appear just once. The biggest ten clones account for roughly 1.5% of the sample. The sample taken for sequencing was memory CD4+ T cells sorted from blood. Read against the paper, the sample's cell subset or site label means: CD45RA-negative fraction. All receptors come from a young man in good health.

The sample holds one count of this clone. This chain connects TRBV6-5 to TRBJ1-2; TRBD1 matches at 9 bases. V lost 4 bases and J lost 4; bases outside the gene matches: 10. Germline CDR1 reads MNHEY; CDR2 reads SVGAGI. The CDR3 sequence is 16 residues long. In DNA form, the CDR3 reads TGTGCCAGCAGTTCCTATATACAGGGGGCAAGCTATGGCTACACCTTC. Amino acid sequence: CASSSYIQGASYGYTF.

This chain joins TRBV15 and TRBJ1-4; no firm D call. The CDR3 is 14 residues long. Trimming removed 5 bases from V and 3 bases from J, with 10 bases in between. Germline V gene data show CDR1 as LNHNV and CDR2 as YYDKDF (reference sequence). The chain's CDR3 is CATSLRTPNEKLFF. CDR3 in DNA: TGTGCCACCAGCCTCAGGACCCCTAATGAAAAACTGTTTTTT.

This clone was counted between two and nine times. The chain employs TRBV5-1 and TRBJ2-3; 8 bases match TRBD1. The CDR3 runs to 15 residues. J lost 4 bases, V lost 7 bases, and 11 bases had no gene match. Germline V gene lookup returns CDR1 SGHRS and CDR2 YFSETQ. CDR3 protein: CASRRDRSRADTQYF. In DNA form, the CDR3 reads TGCGCCAGCCGCCGGGACAGGTCAAGGGCAGATACGCAGTATTTT.

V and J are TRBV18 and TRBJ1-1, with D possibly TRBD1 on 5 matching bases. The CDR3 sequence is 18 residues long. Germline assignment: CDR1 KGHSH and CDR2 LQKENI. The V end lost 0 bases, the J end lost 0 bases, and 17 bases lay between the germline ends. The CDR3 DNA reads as TGTGCCAGCTCACCACCGGGCAGGACCCTGGACATGAACACTGAAGCTTTCTTT. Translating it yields CASSPPGRTLDMNTEAFF.

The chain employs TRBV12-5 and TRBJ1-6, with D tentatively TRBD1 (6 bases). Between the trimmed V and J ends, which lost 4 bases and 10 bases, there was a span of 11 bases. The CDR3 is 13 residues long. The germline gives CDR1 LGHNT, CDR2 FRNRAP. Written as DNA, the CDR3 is TGTGCTAGTGGTTCCCAGGGGCGGTCACCCCTCCACTTT. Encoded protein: CASGSQGRSPLHF.

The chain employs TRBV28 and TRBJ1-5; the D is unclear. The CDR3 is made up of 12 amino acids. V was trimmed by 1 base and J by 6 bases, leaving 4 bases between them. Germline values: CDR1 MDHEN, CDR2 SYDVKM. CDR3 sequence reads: CASSLFVQPQHF. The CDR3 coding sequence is TGTGCCAGCAGTTTATTCGTTCAGCCCCAGCATTTT.

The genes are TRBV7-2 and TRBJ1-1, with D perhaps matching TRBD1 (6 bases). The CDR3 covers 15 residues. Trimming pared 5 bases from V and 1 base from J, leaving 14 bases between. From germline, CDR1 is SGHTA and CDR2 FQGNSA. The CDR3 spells CASSRGGGENTEAFF. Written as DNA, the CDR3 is TGTGCCAGCAGCAGAGGGGGGGGAGAGAACACTGAAGCTTTCTTT.

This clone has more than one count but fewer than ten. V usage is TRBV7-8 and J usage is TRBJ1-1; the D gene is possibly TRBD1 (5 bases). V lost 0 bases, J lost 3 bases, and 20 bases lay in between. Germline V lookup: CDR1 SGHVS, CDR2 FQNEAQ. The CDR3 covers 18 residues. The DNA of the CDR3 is TGTGCCAGCAGCTTAGCGCTATTTCGGGGGGAGAGGGACACTGAAGCTTTCTTT. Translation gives CASSLALFRGERDTEAFF.

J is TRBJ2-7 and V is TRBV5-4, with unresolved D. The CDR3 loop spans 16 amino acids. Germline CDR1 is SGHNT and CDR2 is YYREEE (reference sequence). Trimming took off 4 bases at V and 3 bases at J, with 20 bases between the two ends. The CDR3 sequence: CASSPDRIAVIYEQYF. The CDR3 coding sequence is TGTGCCAGCAGCCCCGACCGGATCGCGGTTATCTACGAGCAGTACTTC.

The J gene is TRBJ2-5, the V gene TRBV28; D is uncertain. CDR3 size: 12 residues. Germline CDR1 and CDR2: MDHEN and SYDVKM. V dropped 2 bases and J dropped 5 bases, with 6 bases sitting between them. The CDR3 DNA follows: TGTGCCAGCAGTTTACGCGTGGAGACCCAGTACTTC. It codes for CASSLRVETQYF.